This T cell receptor beta chain was sequenced in a study of shared clonotypes between healthy human individuals. Libraries were prepared by immunoSEQ multiplex PCR; TCRdb keeps only in-frame clonotypes and omits some of them. This sample carries approximately 740,000 clones, around 67% of them seen once, and the ten largest clones take about 1.8%. This CDR3 is 14 amino acids long. The germline V gene has CDR1 MNHNS and CDR2 SASEGT. Trimming pared 4 bases from V and 8 bases from J, leaving 17 bases between. The genes are TRBV6-1 and TRBJ1-2, with D possibly being TRBD1 (5 bases). Sample: memory CD4+ T cells sorted from blood. The subset: CD45RA-negative fraction. This sequence originates from a young woman in good health. The CDR3: CASSVQTVFNGYTF. The CDR3 coding sequence is TGTGCCAGCAGTGTTCAGACAGTTTTCAACGGCTACACCTTC.